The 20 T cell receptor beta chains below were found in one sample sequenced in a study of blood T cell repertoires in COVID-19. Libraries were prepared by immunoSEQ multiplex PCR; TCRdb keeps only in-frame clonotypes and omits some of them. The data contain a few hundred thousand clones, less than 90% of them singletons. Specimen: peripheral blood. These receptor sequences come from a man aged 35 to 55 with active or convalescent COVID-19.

CDR3 in DNA: TGTGCCAGCAGCTACCGGGACAGGGGGCGCGATGAGCAGTTCTTC. Amino acid sequence: CASSYRDRGRDEQFF. The chain links TRBV5-8 to TRBJ2-1, with TRBD1 identical over 12 bases. CDR1 and CDR2 from the germline V gene are SGHTS and YDEGEE. The V gene end was trimmed by 3 bases and the J gene end by 8 bases; junction bases not matched to a gene: 6. The CDR3 has 15 residues.

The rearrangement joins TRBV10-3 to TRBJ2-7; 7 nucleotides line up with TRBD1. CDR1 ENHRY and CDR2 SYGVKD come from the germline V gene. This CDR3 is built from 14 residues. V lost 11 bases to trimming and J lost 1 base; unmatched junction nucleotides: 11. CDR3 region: CASSIPGQSYEQYF. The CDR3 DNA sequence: TGTGCCTCGAGCATTCCGGGACAGTCCTACGAGCAGTACTTC.

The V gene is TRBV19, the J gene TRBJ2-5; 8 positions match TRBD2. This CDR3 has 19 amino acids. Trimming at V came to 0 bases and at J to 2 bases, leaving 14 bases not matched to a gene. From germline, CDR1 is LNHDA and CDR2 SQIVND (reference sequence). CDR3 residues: CASSIDRGGRAQSQETQYF. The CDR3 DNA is TGTGCCAGTAGTATAGATCGGGGGGGACGGGCCCAGAGTCAAGAGACCCAGTACTTC. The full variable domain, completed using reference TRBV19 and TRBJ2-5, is DGGITQSPKYLFRKEGQNVTLSCEQNLNHDAMYWYRQDPGQGLRLIYYSQIVNDFQKGDIAEGYSVSREKKESFPLTVTSAQKNPTAFYLCASSIDRGGRAQSQETQYFGPGTRLLVL.

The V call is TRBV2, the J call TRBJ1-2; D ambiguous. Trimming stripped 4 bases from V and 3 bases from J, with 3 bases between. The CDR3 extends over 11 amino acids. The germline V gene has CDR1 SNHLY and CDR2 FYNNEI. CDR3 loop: CASSGDYGYTF. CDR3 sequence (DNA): TGTGCCAGCAGTGGAGACTATGGCTACACCTTC.

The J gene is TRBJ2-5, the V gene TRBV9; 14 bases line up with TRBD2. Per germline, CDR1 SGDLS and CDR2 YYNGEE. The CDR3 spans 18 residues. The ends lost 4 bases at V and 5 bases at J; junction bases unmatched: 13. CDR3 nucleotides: TGTGCCAGCAGCCCCTCGCGACTAGCGGGAGGGCCGGGGGAGACCCAGTACTTC. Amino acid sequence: CASSPSRLAGGPGETQYF.

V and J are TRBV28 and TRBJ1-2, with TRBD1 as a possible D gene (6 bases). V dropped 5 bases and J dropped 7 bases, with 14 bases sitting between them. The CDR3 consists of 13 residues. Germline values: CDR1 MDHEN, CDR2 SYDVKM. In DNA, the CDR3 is TGTGCCAGCAGTCCCGGGACAATGGTTGGCTACACCTTC. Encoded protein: CASSPGTMVGYTF.

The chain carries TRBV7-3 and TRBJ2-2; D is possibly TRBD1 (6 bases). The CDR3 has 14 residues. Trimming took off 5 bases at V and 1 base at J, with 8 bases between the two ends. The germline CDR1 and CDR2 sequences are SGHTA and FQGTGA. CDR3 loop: CASSVQGNTGELFF. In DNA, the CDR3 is TGTGCCAGCAGCGTACAGGGGAACACCGGGGAGCTGTTTTTT.

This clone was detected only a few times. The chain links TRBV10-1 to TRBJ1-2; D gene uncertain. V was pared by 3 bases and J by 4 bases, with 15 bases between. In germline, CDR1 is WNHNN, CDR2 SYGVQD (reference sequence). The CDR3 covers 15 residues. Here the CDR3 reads CASSDGPGDPYGYTF. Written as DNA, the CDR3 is TGCGCCAGCAGTGATGGCCCCGGGGATCCCTATGGCTACACCTTC.

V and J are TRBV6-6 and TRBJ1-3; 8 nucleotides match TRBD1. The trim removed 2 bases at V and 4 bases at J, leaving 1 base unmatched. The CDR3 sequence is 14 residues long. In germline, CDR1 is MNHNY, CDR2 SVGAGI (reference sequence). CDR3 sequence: CASSYRDRGNTIYF. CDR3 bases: TGTGCCAGCAGTTACCGGGACAGGGGAAACACCATATATTTT.

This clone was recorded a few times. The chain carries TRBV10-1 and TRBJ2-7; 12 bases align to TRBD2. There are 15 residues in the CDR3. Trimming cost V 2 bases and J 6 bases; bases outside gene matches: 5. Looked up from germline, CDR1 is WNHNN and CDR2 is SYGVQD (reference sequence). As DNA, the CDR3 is TGCGCCAGCAGTGAGCGGACTAGCGGGGCCTCCGAGCAGTACTTC. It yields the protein CASSERTSGASEQYF.

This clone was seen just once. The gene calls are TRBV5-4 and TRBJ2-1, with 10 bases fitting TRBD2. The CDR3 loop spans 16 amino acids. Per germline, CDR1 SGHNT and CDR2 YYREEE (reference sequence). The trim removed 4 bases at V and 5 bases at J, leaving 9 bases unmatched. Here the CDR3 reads CASSPGGAGGNNEQFF. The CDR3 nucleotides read TGTGCCAGCAGCCCTGGAGGAGCGGGAGGGAACAATGAGCAGTTCTTC.

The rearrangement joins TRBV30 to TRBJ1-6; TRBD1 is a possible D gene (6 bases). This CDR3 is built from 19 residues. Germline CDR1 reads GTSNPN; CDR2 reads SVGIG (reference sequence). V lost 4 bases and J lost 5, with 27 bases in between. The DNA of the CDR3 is TGTGCCTGGACCCGATACAGGGTACCCCCTATCCCCGATAATTCACCCCTCCACTTT. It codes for CAWTRYRVPPIPDNSPLHF.

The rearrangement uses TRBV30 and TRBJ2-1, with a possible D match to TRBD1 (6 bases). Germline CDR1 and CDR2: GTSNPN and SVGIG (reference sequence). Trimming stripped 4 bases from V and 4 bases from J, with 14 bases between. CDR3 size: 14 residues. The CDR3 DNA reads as TGTGCCTGGAAAGGACAGAGTCTGTACAATGAGCAGTTCTTC. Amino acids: CAWKGQSLYNEQFF.

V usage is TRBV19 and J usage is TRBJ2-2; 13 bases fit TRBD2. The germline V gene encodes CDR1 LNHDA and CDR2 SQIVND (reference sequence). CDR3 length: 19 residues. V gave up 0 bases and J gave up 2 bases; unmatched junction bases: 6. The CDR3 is CASSIEPTSGRGNTGELFF. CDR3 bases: TGTGCCAGTAGTATAGAGCCTACTAGCGGGAGGGGCAACACCGGGGAGCTGTTTTTT.

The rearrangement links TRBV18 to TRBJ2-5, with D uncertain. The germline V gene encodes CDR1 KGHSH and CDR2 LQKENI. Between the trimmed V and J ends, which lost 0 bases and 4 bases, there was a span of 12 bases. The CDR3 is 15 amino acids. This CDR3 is CASSPPGASGETQYF. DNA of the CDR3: TGTGCCAGCTCACCACCAGGCGCTTCGGGAGAGACCCAGTACTTC.

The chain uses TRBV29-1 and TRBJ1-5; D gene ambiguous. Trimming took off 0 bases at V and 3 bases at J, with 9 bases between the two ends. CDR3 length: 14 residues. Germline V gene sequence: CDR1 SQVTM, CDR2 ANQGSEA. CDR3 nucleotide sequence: TGCAGCGTTGAAGAGGGAGGGTCCAATCAGCCCCAGCATTTT. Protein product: CSVEEGGSNQPQHF.

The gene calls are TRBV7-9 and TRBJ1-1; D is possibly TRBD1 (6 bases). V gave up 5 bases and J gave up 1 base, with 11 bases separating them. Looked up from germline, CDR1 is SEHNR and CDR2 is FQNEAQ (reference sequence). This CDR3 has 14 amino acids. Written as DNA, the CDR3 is TGTGCCAGCAGCACCACAGGGTCGAACACTGAAGCTTTCTTT. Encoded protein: CASSTTGSNTEAFF.

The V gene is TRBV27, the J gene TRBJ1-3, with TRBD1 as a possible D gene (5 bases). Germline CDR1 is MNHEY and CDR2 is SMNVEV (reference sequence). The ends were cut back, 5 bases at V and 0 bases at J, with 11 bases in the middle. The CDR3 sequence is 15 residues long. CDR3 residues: CASSDSGGSGNTIYF. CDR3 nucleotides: TGTGCCAGCAGTGATTCGGGGGGCTCTGGAAACACCATATATTTT.

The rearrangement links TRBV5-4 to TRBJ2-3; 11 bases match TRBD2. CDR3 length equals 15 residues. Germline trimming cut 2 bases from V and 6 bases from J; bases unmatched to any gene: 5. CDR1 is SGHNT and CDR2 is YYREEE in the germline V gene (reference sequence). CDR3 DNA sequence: TGTGCCAGCAGCTTTTTAGCGGGAGGGACTGATACGCAGTATTTT. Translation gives CASSFLAGGTDTQYF.

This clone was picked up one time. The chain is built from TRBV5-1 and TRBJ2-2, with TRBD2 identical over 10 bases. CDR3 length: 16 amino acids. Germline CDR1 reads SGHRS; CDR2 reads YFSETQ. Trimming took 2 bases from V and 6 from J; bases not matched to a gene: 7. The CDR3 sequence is CASSFQLAGSSGELFF. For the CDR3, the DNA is TGCGCCAGCAGCTTTCAACTAGCGGGGTCGTCCGGGGAGCTGTTTTTT.